The entry that follows covers one T cell receptor (beta chain) sequence. The entry originates in a study of cytotoxic CD8 clonotypes in ibrutinib-treated CLL. At the level of the study: Once treatment had gone on for a median of roughly eleven months, range 6 to 36, response samples were drawn.

V shed 5 bases, J shed 4 bases, and the junction held 7 bases outside the gene matches. The CDR3 has 14 amino acids. CDR1 and CDR2 (germline): MRHNA, SNTAGT. Target depth was 1 in 200,000 to 1 in 1 million T cells, about 10x per clonotype. Profiled with immunoSEQ multiplex PCR; TCRdb holds only in-frame clones, not every one. The sample includes about 140,000 clones, 70% to 85% of them seen just once. From cryopreserved PBMCs came around 2 micrograms of genomic DNA used for TCR beta libraries. The material was PBMCs, obtained after 12 months of ibrutinib treatment. This receptor was taken from a human donor with chronic lymphocytic leukemia. The chain combines TRBV6-4 with TRBJ1-2; 7 bases fit TRBD1. CDR3 region: CASSPDRDLYGYTF. In DNA, the CDR3 is TGTGCCAGCAGTCCCGACAGGGACCTCTATGGCTACACCTTC.